The 25 T cell receptor beta chains in this list originate from one sample, sequenced in a study of response to subunit inactivated influenza vaccine. TCRdb called the RT-PCR reads again in MiXCR, with one record for every CDR3 protein. The table has around 520,000 distinct CDR3 sequences, 25% seen once. The sample here was CD4+ T cells sorted from PBMCs, taken roughly 5 days after vaccination. All receptors come from a man in his forties or fifties who received an inactivated influenza vaccine.

J is TRBJ2-1 and V is TRBV7-9, with 11 positions matching TRBD2. The junction had 4 bases not matched to a gene; V was cut back by 1 base and J by 11 bases. Germline CDR1 and CDR2: SEHNR and FQNEAQ (reference sequence). The CDR3 contains 14 residues. CDR3 amino acids: CASSLGLAGYKQFF. The DNA of the CDR3 is TGTGCCAGCAGCTTAGGACTAGCGGGATATAAGCAGTTCTTC.

This clonotype was recorded a few times. The V and J genes are TRBV7-8 and TRBJ2-3; TRBD1 might be the D (5 bases). The CDR3 sequence is 17 residues long. Trimming shortened V by 0 bases and J by 2 bases, and 15 bases separated the two germline ends. Germline V gives CDR1 SGHVS, CDR2 FQNEAQ. CDR3 DNA: TGTGCCAGCAGCTTAGCGTTGGGGCGACGAGACACAGATACGCAGTATTTT. This encodes CASSLALGRRDTDTQYF.

This clonotype was counted between two and nine times. This chain joins TRBV20-1 and TRBJ2-5; no clear D. Between the trimmed V and J ends, which lost 0 bases and 1 base, there was a span of 6 bases. The CDR3 length is 13 residues. Germline V gene lookup returns CDR1 DFQATT and CDR2 SNEGSKA (reference sequence). CDR3 region: CSARDAVQETQYF. CDR3 bases: TGCAGTGCTAGAGATGCAGTCCAAGAGACCCAGTACTTC.

The chain carries TRBV12-3 or TRBV12-4 and TRBJ2-3; 8 nucleotides match TRBD2. J gave up 0 bases and V 5 bases, and 4 bases lay outside the gene matches. The CDR3 is 15 amino acids. DNA for the CDR3: TGTGCCAGCAGTCGGACTAGCTTGAGCACAGATACGCAGTATTTT. It encodes CASSRTSLSTDTQYF.

This clonotype has just a few counts. The genes are TRBV5-1 and TRBJ2-2; TRBD1 is a possible D gene (6 bases). The CDR3 spans 15 residues. Germline V gene sequence: CDR1 SGHRS, CDR2 YFSETQ. The V gene lost 0 bases and the J gene lost 5 bases, with 11 bases spanning the gap. The CDR3 DNA reads TGCGCCAGCAGCTTGGTCCAAACAGGGACCGGGGAGCTGTTTTTT. This encodes CASSLVQTGTGELFF.

J is TRBJ2-3 and V is TRBV5-1; D gene uncertain. The CDR3 length is 14 residues. Trimming took 1 base from V and 3 from J, leaving 9 bases between them. Germline V lookup: CDR1 SGHRS, CDR2 YFSETQ. The CDR3: CASSLMDGTDTQYF. Here the CDR3 DNA reads TGCGCCAGCAGCTTGATGGATGGGACAGATACGCAGTATTTT.

The chain couples TRBV7-2 to TRBJ2-3, with D uncertain. The CDR3 consists of 16 residues. V gave up 0 bases and J gave up 0 bases, with 10 bases separating them. Germline values: CDR1 SGHTA, CDR2 FQGNSA. Written as DNA, the CDR3 is TGTGCCAGCAGCTTAGCTAGTCTAACTAGCACAGATACGCAGTATTTT. This encodes CASSLASLTSTDTQYF.

The J gene is TRBJ2-7, the V gene TRBV20-1; 9 positions agree with TRBD2. The CDR3 consists of 14 residues. Trimming removed 3 bases from V and 2 bases from J; junction bases left unmatched: 5. Germline lookup yields CDR1 DFQATT and CDR2 SNEGSKA (reference sequence). The CDR3 region has the DNA TGCAGTGCTAGTGTAGCGGGGGCCCCCTACGAGCAGTACTTC. Translated, it gives CSASVAGAPYEQYF.

This chain connects TRBV7-8 to TRBJ2-6; D gene ambiguous. This CDR3 comprises 16 residues. Germline V CDR1 and CDR2: SGHVS, FQNEAQ. The V gene lost 5 bases and the J gene lost 2 bases, with 13 bases spanning the gap. CDR3: CASSPWKPAGANVLTF. The CDR3, as DNA: TGTGCCAGCAGCCCTTGGAAGCCGGCTGGGGCCAACGTCCTGACTTTC.

The chain couples TRBV29-1 to TRBJ1-2; D gene ambiguous. CDR1 is SQVTM, CDR2 ANQGSEA, per germline. CDR3 length: 12 residues. The ends were cut back, 4 bases at V and 1 base at J, with 7 bases in the middle. The CDR3 sequence: CSVGGVNYGYTF. CDR3 nucleotide sequence: TGCAGCGTTGGCGGGGTTAACTATGGCTACACCTTC.

The J gene is TRBJ2-1, the V gene TRBV6-5, with 7 bases that match TRBD2. J gave up 4 bases and V 1 base, and 7 bases lay outside the gene matches. The CDR3 runs 16 residues. Germline lookup yields CDR1 MNHEY and CDR2 SVGAGI. The CDR3 loop reads CASSYFGGSSYNEQFF. The CDR3 DNA is TGTGCCAGCAGTTACTTTGGCGGGAGTTCTTACAATGAGCAGTTCTTC.

This chain's CDR3 is CATTTGFSYGYTF. In DNA form, the CDR3 reads TGTGCCACTACGACAGGTTTCTCCTATGGCTACACCTTC. The rearrangement links TRBV12-3 or TRBV12-4 to TRBJ1-2, with D possibly matching TRBD1 (6 bases). Trimming left V 10 bases short and J 4 bases short, with 16 bases between. The CDR3 runs to 13 residues.

The rearrangement links TRBV20-1 to TRBJ1-4; no clear D gene. The CDR3 covers 12 residues. Germline assignment: CDR1 DFQATT and CDR2 SNEGSKA (reference sequence). V gave up 0 bases and J gave up 8 bases, with 7 bases separating them. The CDR3 DNA reads as TGCAGTGCTAGAGACCCTGGGGAAAAACTGTTTTTT. It translates to CSARDPGEKLFF.

The sample holds one count of this clonotype. The chain has TRBV6-2 or TRBV6-3 and TRBJ2-3; D uncertain. V was clipped by 6 bases and J by 7 bases, with 17 bases between them. This CDR3 region has 14 residues. Germline CDR1 reads MNHEY; CDR2 reads SVGEGT. CDR3 region: CASSPTGPPNTQYF. In DNA, the CDR3 is TGTGCCAGCAGCCCCACTGGCCCCCCGAATACGCAGTATTTT.

This clonotype was recorded at least ten times. V gene TRBV20-1 combines with J gene TRBJ1-1, with D perhaps TRBD1 (5 bases). Trimming cost V 6 bases and J 0 bases, with 11 bases left between them. This CDR3 has 13 amino acids. CDR1 is DFQATT, CDR2 SNEGSKA, per germline (reference sequence). CDR3 region: CSAWPGLNTEAFF. In DNA, the CDR3 is TGCAGTGCCTGGCCGGGGCTGAACACTGAAGCTTTCTTT.

CDR3 sequence: CASSFSGSSSYNEQFF. CDR3 sequence (DNA): TGCGCCAGCAGCTTTAGCGGGAGTAGCTCCTACAATGAGCAGTTCTTC. The chain has TRBV5-1 and TRBJ2-1; 9 bases map to TRBD2. The CDR3 runs 16 residues. Germline CDR1 and CDR2: SGHRS and YFSETQ. V lost 2 bases and J lost 0; bases outside the gene matches: 3.

This clonotype showed up just once. The V call is TRBV3-1, the J call TRBJ2-1; possibly TRBD1 for D (5 bases). This CDR3 contains 14 residues. V lost 2 bases and J 4 bases, leaving 9 bases between the germline ends. Germline V gene data show CDR1 as LGHDT and CDR2 as YNNKEL (reference sequence). CDR3 bases: TGTGCCAGCAGCCAAAGGGGCCCTTACAATGAGCAGTTCTTC. It encodes CASSQRGPYNEQFF.

The V and J genes are TRBV7-9 and TRBJ2-3; the match to TRBD1 covers 9 bases. The germline CDR1 and CDR2 sequences are SEHNR and FQNEAQ (reference sequence). The V and J ends lost 5 bases and 3 bases, in that order; junction bases with no gene match: 6. The CDR3 loop spans 15 amino acids. This CDR3 is CASSPLGTGTDTQYF. CDR3 DNA sequence: TGTGCCAGCAGCCCACTAGGGACAGGGACAGATACGCAGTATTTT.

This clonotype was counted between two and nine times. This rearrangement joins TRBV12-3 or TRBV12-4 to TRBJ1-4; 9 positions match TRBD1. This CDR3 has 14 amino acids. V was clipped by 5 bases and J by 4 bases; unmatched bases: 2. In DNA, the CDR3 is TGTGCCAGCAGTACGGGACAGGGTAATGAAAAACTGTTTTTT. Protein sequence: CASSTGQGNEKLFF.

This clonotype turned up a few times. The chain recombines TRBV7-2 with TRBJ2-2; D uncertain. Looked up from germline, CDR1 is SGHTA and CDR2 is FQGNSA. The ends were cut back, 1 base at V and 0 bases at J, with 9 bases in the middle. This CDR3 region has 16 residues. The CDR3: CASSLGARTNTGELFF. In nucleotides, the CDR3 is TGTGCCAGCAGCTTAGGGGCCAGGACGAACACCGGGGAGCTGTTTTTT.

The chain employs TRBV20-1 and TRBJ2-7; D might be TRBD1 (6 bases). Between the trimmed V and J ends, which lost 6 bases and 1 base, there was a span of 13 bases. Germline V gene data show CDR1 as DFQATT and CDR2 as SNEGSKA (reference sequence). This CDR3 comprises 13 residues. CDR3 amino acids: CSAQKTGSYEQYF. CDR3 bases: TGCAGTGCACAGAAGACAGGTTCCTACGAGCAGTACTTC.

In this sample, this clonotype turned up many times. This chain joins TRBV7-2 and TRBJ1-1; 9 bases are a match to TRBD1. The CDR3 runs to 14 residues. Germline lookup yields CDR1 SGHTA and CDR2 FQGNSA. The trim removed 4 bases at V and 0 bases at J, leaving 0 bases unmatched. The CDR3 loop reads CASSWDRVNTEAFF. The CDR3 nucleotides read TGTGCCAGCAGCTGGGACAGGGTGAACACTGAAGCTTTCTTT.

The chain is built from TRBV20-1 and TRBJ2-7; 8 nucleotides match TRBD2. The germline CDR1 and CDR2 sequences are DFQATT and SNEGSKA (reference sequence). There are 15 residues in the CDR3. V trimming: 0 bases; J trimming: 5 bases; junction bases outside the gene matches: 9. CDR3 coding DNA: TGCAGTGCTAGAGATGATAGCGGGAACGGACACGAGCAGTACTTC. Its translation is CSARDDSGNGHEQYF.

This clonotype was detected ten times or more. The rearrangement links TRBV12-3 or TRBV12-4 to TRBJ1-4; D remains unclear. This CDR3 comprises 16 residues. The V and J ends lost 5 bases and 5 bases respectively, with 18 bases between them. The CDR3 DNA reads as TGTGCCAGCAGTCTGGATCCGGGCCGTAAGAATGAAAAACTGTTTTTT. Protein: CASSLDPGRKNEKLFF.

This clonotype turned up a few times. The chain is built from TRBV20-1 and TRBJ2-1; D remains ambiguous. The germline V gene encodes CDR1 DFQATT and CDR2 SNEGSKA (reference sequence). The CDR3 is made up of 17 amino acids. V lost 1 base, J lost 0 bases, and 16 bases lay in between. The CDR3 is CSARGGPPLSSYNEQFF. The CDR3 DNA reads as TGCAGTGCTAGAGGTGGGCCCCCTCTCAGCTCCTACAATGAGCAGTTCTTC.